The 31 T cell receptor beta chains reported below all come from one sample, sequenced in a study of T cell responses to AZD1222 COVID-19 vaccine. The data were produced by immunoSEQ multiplex PCR, yet TCRdb's version contains in-frame clones alone and is incomplete. Of 120,000 or so clones in the sample, about 90% were seen once. The sequences come from peripheral blood, collected on day 0 of AZD1222 vaccination. The receptors derive from an adult in good health.

The chain recombines TRBV14 with TRBJ2-2, with D unresolved. Germline V CDR1 and CDR2: SGHDN, FVKESK. This CDR3 is built from 13 residues. The ends were cut back, 1 base at V and 7 bases at J, with 7 bases in the middle. DNA for the CDR3: TGTGCCAGCAGCCAAGGTTCTCACGGGGAGCTGTTTTTT. Its translation: CASSQGSHGELFF.

This clone was counted once. J is TRBJ2-3 and V is TRBV29-1; 11 nucleotides match TRBD2. Germline V gene lookup returns CDR1 SQVTM and CDR2 ANQGSEA. With V trimmed by 7 bases and J by 3 bases, 6 bases remained unmatched. The CDR3 is made up of 14 amino acids. The DNA of the CDR3 is TGCAGCGAGTCTAGCGGGGGGCAAACAGATACGCAGTATTTT. It specifies CSESSGGQTDTQYF.

In nucleotides, the CDR3 is TGTGCCAGCAGCCAAGGGGGTCGCGGGACAGGGTCCTATGGCTACACCTTC. This sequence encodes CASSQGGRGTGSYGYTF. The chain uses TRBV3-1 (or the pseudogene TRBV3-2) and TRBJ1-2; 9 bases are a match to TRBD1. CDR1 and CDR2 (germline): LGHDT, YNNKEL (reference sequence). The CDR3 extends over 17 amino acids. J was trimmed by 4 bases and V by 1 base; bases with no gene match: 10.

The chain has TRBV19 and TRBJ2-2; TRBD1 might be the D (5 bases). This CDR3 spans 17 amino acids. Trimming cost V 3 bases and J 3 bases, with 17 bases left between them. Germline V gene lookup returns CDR1 LNHDA and CDR2 SQIVND (reference sequence). Written as DNA, the CDR3 is TGTGCCAGTAGTATCCTCAGGGTGAACTTTGACACCGGGGAGCTGTTTTTT. The encoded protein is CASSILRVNFDTGELFF.

The chain recombines TRBV28 with TRBJ2-7; D unresolved. In germline, CDR1 is MDHEN, CDR2 SYDVKM. CDR3 length: 10 amino acids. V was trimmed by 3 bases and J by 6 bases, leaving 3 bases between them. The CDR3 DNA reads as TGTGCCAGCAGTTTGACCGAGCAGTACTTC. It translates to CASSLTEQYF.

The chain joins TRBV24-1 to TRBJ2-1; D gene ambiguous. The CDR3 is made up of 13 amino acids. The germline V and J ends were trimmed by 4 bases and 6 bases, with 9 bases remaining between them. Germline V gives CDR1 KGHDR, CDR2 SFDVKD. CDR3 nucleotide sequence: TGTGCCACCAGTGACTTTCAAGCCAATGAGCAGTTCTTC. It codes for CATSDFQANEQFF.

The chain links TRBV24-1 to TRBJ2-1, with 7 bases aligning to TRBD2. Germline values: CDR1 KGHDR, CDR2 SFDVKD. The CDR3 extends over 15 amino acids. V shed 4 bases, J shed 6 bases, and the junction held 8 bases outside the gene matches. The CDR3 loop is CATSDGGGPGNEQFF. CDR3 coding DNA: TGTGCCACCAGTGACGGGGGAGGGCCAGGCAATGAGCAGTTCTTC.

The chain couples TRBV10-2 to TRBJ1-5; 8 nucleotides align to TRBD1. Germline V gives CDR1 WSHSY, CDR2 SAAADI. The CDR3 extends over 13 amino acids. V gave up 2 bases and J gave up 9 bases; unmatched junction bases: 3. In nucleotides, the CDR3 is TGCGCCAGCAGTGAGGACAGGGGAGGGCCCCAGCATTTT. This translates into CASSEDRGGPQHF.

V and J are TRBV14 and TRBJ1-6; D unclear. V was shortened by 0 bases and J by 5 bases, with 11 bases between the two germline ends. Germline CDR1 SGHDN, CDR2 FVKESK. This CDR3 region has 16 residues. The CDR3 DNA is TGTGCCAGCAGCCAAGATATTTGGGGTAATAATTCACCCCTCCACTTT. Translation gives CASSQDIWGNNSPLHF.

The V and J genes are TRBV7-2 and TRBJ1-5, with D hard to call. The germline V gene encodes CDR1 SGHTA and CDR2 FQGNSA. CDR3 length equals 14 residues. The V gene lost 1 base and the J gene lost 4 bases, with 8 bases spanning the gap. The DNA of the CDR3 is TGTGCCAGCAGCTTAGGGAGGACTAATCAGCCCCAGCATTTT. Amino acids: CASSLGRTNQPQHF. The full variable domain, its missing parts supplied by reference TRBV7-2 and TRBJ1-5, is GAGVSQSPSNKVTEKGKDVELRCDPISGHTALYWYRQSLGQGLEFLIYFQGNSAPDKSGLPSDRFSAERTGGSVSTLTIQRTQQEDSAVYLCASSLGRTNQPQHFGDGTRLSIL.

The chain carries TRBV15 and TRBJ1-6, with 9 bases identical to TRBD1. Germline-derived CDR1 and CDR2 are LNHNV and YYDKDF (reference sequence). Trimming took 3 bases from V and 8 from J; bases not matched to a gene: 2. The length of the CDR3 is 14 residues. CDR3 DNA: TGTGCCACCAGCAGTTGGACAGGGGATTCACCCCTCCACTTT. Translating it yields CATSSWTGDSPLHF. Supplemented by reference TRBV15 and TRBJ1-6, the full variable domain reads DAMVIQNPRYQVTQFGKPVTLSCSQTLNHNVMYWYQQKSSQAPKLLFHYYDKDFNNEADTPDNFQSRRPNTSFCFLDIRSPGLGDTAMYLCATSSWTGDSPLHFGNGTRLTVT.

The gene calls are TRBV29-1 and TRBJ1-2; D not resolved. V lost 0 bases and J lost 5, with 7 bases in between. Germline V gives CDR1 SQVTM, CDR2 ANQGSEA. The CDR3 runs 12 residues. CDR3 DNA sequence: TGCAGCGTTGAAGATGGTGGGTATGGCTACACCTTC. This codes for CSVEDGGYGYTF.

The chain joins TRBV12-3 or TRBV12-4 to TRBJ2-7; D might be TRBD1 or TRBD2, each matching 5 bases. V shed 4 bases and J shed 9 bases, with 13 bases lying between them. The CDR3 loop spans 12 amino acids. CDR3 sequence reads: CASSSKRGTQYF. The CDR3 DNA is TGTGCCAGCAGTTCTAAACGGGGCACGCAGTACTTC.

The chain carries TRBV30 and TRBJ1-4; 11 nucleotides align to TRBD1. The CDR3 is 15 amino acids. Germline V gives CDR1 GTSNPN, CDR2 SVGIG (reference sequence). The trim removed 4 bases at V and 7 bases at J, leaving 8 bases unmatched. CDR3 amino acids: CAWTPGTGGGEKLFF. The CDR3 region has the DNA TGTGCCTGGACTCCCGGGACAGGGGGTGGTGAAAAACTGTTTTTT.

The rearrangement joins TRBV20-1 to TRBJ1-1, with a possible D match to TRBD1 (6 bases). The CDR3 sequence is 11 residues long. Germline V lookup: CDR1 DFQATT, CDR2 SNEGSKA (reference sequence). Trimming pared 6 bases from V and 6 bases from J, leaving 11 bases between. This chain's CDR3 is CSATGSSEAFF. CDR3 sequence (DNA): TGCAGTGCCACAGGGTCCTCTGAAGCTTTCTTT.

This clone was seen once. The rearrangement joins TRBV12-1 to TRBJ2-3; TRBD2, the D gene given by the table, was not confirmed from the DNA. TRBV12-1 constitutes a pseudogene. The CDR3 sequence is 15 residues long. The CDR3 region has the DNA TGTGCCAGCAGCCCCCGGACTAGCGTAACAGATACGCAGTATTTT. This gives the protein CASSPRTSVTDTQYF.

This clone has more than one count but fewer than ten. The chain uses TRBV7-2 and TRBJ2-3, with 9 positions matching TRBD2. After removal of 2 bases from V and 4 bases from J, the junction contained 4 bases not matched to a gene. Germline lookup yields CDR1 SGHTA and CDR2 FQGNSA. The length of the CDR3 is 15 residues. The CDR3 loop reads CASSLRGGAPDTQYF. In DNA form, the CDR3 reads TGTGCCAGCAGCTTACGCGGGGGGGCTCCAGATACGCAGTATTTT.

The chain is built from TRBV6-5 and TRBJ1-4; a weak D match, TRBD1 (6 bases). The CDR3 has 15 amino acids. Trimming removed 7 bases at V and 6 bases at J, with 18 bases between. The germline V gene encodes CDR1 MNHEY and CDR2 SVGAGI. CDR3 sequence: CASTRGRGFDEKLFF. CDR3 coding DNA: TGTGCCAGCACCCGCGGGAGGGGGTTCGATGAAAAACTGTTTTTT.

The V gene is TRBV7-9, the J gene TRBJ1-1; tentatively, D is TRBD1 (5 bases). Trimming removed 2 bases at V and 5 bases at J, with 12 bases between. Germline V gene sequence: CDR1 SEHNR, CDR2 FQNEAQ (reference sequence). The CDR3 length is 14 residues. The CDR3 DNA reads TGTGCCAGCAGCTTAAGCGGGGCGAGGACTGAAGCTTTCTTT. Its protein is CASSLSGARTEAFF. The full variable domain, completed using reference TRBV7-9 and TRBJ1-1, is DTGVSQNPRHKITKRGQNVTFRCDPISEHNRLYWYRQTLGQGPEFLTYFQNEAQLEKSRLLSDRFSAERPKGSFSTLEIQRTEQGDSAMYLCASSLSGARTEAFFGQGTRLTVV.

The V call is TRBV7-6, the J call TRBJ2-1; TRBD1 is a possible D gene (6 bases). This CDR3 comprises 15 residues. The V gene's germline CDR1 is SGHVS and CDR2 FNYEAQ. Trimming removed 3 bases from V and 0 bases from J, with 9 bases in between. The CDR3 DNA sequence: TGTGCCAGCAGCTTTCAGGGGAGCTCCTACAATGAGCAGTTCTTC. Its translation: CASSFQGSSYNEQFF. The variable domain in full, with the rest retrieved from reference TRBV7-6 and TRBJ2-1, is GAGVSQSPRYKVTKRGQDVALRCDPISGHVSLYWYRQALGQGPEFLTYFNYEAQQDKSGLPNDRFSAERPEGSISTLTIQRTEQRDSAMYRCASSFQGSSYNEQFFGPGTRLTVL.

This rearrangement joins TRBV29-1 to TRBJ1-1; D gene unclear. The V end lost 7 bases, the J end lost 1 base, and 7 bases lay between the germline ends. The germline CDR1 and CDR2 sequences are SQVTM and ANQGSEA. The CDR3 consists of 11 residues. CDR3 in amino acids: CSGGRNTEAFF. In DNA, the CDR3 is TGCAGCGGGGGTAGGAACACTGAAGCTTTCTTT. Filled out from reference TRBV29-1 and TRBJ1-1, the complete variable domain reads SAVISQKPSRDICQRGTSLTIQCQVDSQVTMMFWYRQQPGQSLTLIATANQGSEATYESGFVIDKFPISRPNLTFSTLTVSNMSPEDSSIYLCSGGRNTEAFFGQGTRLTVV.

The V and J genes are TRBV7-9 and TRBJ1-2; 8 bases are shared with TRBD1. Per the germline V gene, CDR1 is SEHNR and CDR2 is FQNEAQ (reference sequence). V lost 6 bases to trimming and J lost 8 bases; unmatched junction nucleotides: 11. The CDR3 contains 14 residues. The CDR3 reads CASRSQGASRGYTF. CDR3 sequence (DNA): TGTGCCAGCAGGTCGCAGGGGGCTTCGCGGGGCTACACCTTC.

The CDR3 nucleotides are TGTGCCAGCAGTTGGATGGCCGGCGGGGCTAATCAGCCCCAGCATTTT. This gives the protein CASSWMAGGANQPQHF. The chain joins TRBV28 to TRBJ1-5; tentative D call: TRBD1 (5 bases). The V gene lost 4 bases and the J gene lost 4 bases, with 17 bases spanning the gap. The CDR3 is made up of 16 amino acids. In germline, CDR1 is MDHEN, CDR2 SYDVKM. The full variable domain, with the rest looked up from reference TRBV28 and TRBJ1-5, is DVKVTQSSRYLVKRTGEKVFLECVQDMDHENMFWYRQDPGLGLRLIYFSYDVKMKEKGDIPEGYSVSREKKERFSLILESASTNQTSMYLCASSWMAGGANQPQHFGDGTRLSIL.

The chain combines TRBV27 with TRBJ1-4; TRBD1 matches at 8 bases. The CDR3 spans 15 residues. From germline, CDR1 is MNHEY and CDR2 SMNVEV (reference sequence). The trim removed 5 bases at V and 7 bases at J, leaving 9 bases unmatched. The CDR3: CASSPGDRLGEKLFF. CDR3 bases: TGTGCCAGCAGTCCCGGGGACAGGCTGGGTGAAAAACTGTTTTTT.

Many counts were recorded for this clone. The rearrangement links TRBV28 to TRBJ1-5, with TRBD1 matching over 7 bases. V shed 8 bases and J 0 bases; nucleotides not matched to a gene: 4. Germline CDR1 reads MDHEN; CDR2 reads SYDVKM. The CDR3 extends over 14 amino acids. CDR3 sequence (DNA): TGTGCCAGCGCTACAGGGGATAGCAATCAGCCCCAGCATTTT. Amino acid sequence: CASATGDSNQPQHF.

The chain couples TRBV7-9 to TRBJ2-1; D possibly corresponds to TRBD2 (6 bases). The ends were cut back, 4 bases at V and 4 bases at J, with 23 bases in the middle. The CDR3 totals 18 residues. Germline lookup yields CDR1 SEHNR and CDR2 FQNEAQ (reference sequence). In nucleotides, the CDR3 is TGTGCCAGCAGCTCCCTTGCCGGTTCGGCTAGCGTATACAATGAGCAGTTCTTC. Its translation is CASSSLAGSASVYNEQFF.

The chain links TRBV18 to TRBJ2-1; D is possibly TRBD2 (6 bases). V was trimmed by 3 bases and J by 13 bases, leaving 16 bases between them. The CDR3 loop spans 13 amino acids. Looked up from germline, CDR1 is KGHSH and CDR2 is LQKENI. CDR3: CASSPDSGPSQFF. The DNA for the CDR3 is TGTGCCAGCTCACCCGATAGCGGCCCGAGCCAGTTCTTC.

V gene TRBV6-5 combines with J gene TRBJ2-7; 14 bases align to TRBD2. The CDR3 extends over 14 amino acids. Germline values: CDR1 MNHEY, CDR2 SVGAGI. Trimming cost V 2 bases and J 7 bases; bases outside gene matches: 1. The CDR3 region is CASSYRTSGREQYF. The CDR3, as DNA: TGTGCCAGCAGTTACCGGACTAGCGGGAGGGAGCAGTACTTC.

The chain couples TRBV2 to TRBJ2-1; 7 nucleotides align to TRBD1. V lost 2 bases and J lost 7; bases outside the gene matches: 11. Germline CDR1 SNHLY, CDR2 FYNNEI. The CDR3 covers 16 residues. CDR3 in DNA: TGTGCCAGCAGTGAAATGTGGGCAGGGGGTATGAATGAGCAGTTCTTC. As protein: CASSEMWAGGMNEQFF.

The chain joins TRBV3-1 (or the pseudogene TRBV3-2) to TRBJ2-5; the D gene could be TRBD1 or TRBD2 (7 bases each). The germline V and J ends were trimmed by 2 bases and 5 bases, with 27 bases remaining between them. Germline CDR1 reads LGHDT; CDR2 reads YNNKEL (reference sequence). The CDR3 is 19 amino acids. The CDR3 coding sequence is TGTGCCAGCAGCCAACGGAGACCGAGCGGGACGCCCAGGGGGGAGACCCAGTACTTC. This gives the protein CASSQRRPSGTPRGETQYF.

The chain is built from TRBV21-1 and TRBJ1-2; TRBD1, the table's D call, lacks a check against the DNA. TRBV21-1 represents a pseudogene. This CDR3 is 17 amino acids long. CDR3 sequence (DNA): TGTGCCAGCAGCAAAGGGACAGGGAAAAAGGTGGACTATGGCTACACCTTC. It translates to CASSKGTGKKVDYGYTF.